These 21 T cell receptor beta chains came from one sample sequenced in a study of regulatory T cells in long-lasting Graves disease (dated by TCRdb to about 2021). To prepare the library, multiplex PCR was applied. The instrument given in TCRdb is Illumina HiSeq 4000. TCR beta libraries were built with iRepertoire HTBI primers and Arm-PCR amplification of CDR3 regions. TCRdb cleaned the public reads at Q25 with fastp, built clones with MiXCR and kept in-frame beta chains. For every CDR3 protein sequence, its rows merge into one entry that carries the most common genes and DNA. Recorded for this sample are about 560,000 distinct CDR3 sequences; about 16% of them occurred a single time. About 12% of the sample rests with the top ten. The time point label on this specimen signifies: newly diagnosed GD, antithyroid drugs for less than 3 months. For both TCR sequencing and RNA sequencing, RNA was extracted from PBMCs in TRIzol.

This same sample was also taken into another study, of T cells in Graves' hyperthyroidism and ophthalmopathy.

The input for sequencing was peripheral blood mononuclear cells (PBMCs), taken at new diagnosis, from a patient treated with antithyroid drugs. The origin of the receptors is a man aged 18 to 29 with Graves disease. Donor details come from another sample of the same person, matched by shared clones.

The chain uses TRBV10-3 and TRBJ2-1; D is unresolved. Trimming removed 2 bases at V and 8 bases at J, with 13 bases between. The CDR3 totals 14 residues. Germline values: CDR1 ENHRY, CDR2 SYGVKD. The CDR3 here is CAISEGPLMDEQFF. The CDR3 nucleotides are TGTGCCATCAGTGAGGGCCCGCTGATGGATGAGCAGTTCTTC.

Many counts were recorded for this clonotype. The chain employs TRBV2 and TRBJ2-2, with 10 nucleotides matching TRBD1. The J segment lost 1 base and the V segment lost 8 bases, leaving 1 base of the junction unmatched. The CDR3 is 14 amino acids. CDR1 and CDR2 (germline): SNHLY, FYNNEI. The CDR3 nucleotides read TGTGCCAGCGGGACAGGGGTGAACACCGGGGAGCTGTTTTTT. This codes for CASGTGVNTGELFF.

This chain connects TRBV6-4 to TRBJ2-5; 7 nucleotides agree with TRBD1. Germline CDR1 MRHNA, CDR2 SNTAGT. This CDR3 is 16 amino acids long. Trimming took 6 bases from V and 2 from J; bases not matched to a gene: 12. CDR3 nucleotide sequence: TGTGCCAGCAGGGACATTCGGACAGGACGACAAGAGACCCAGTACTTC. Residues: CASRDIRTGRQETQYF.

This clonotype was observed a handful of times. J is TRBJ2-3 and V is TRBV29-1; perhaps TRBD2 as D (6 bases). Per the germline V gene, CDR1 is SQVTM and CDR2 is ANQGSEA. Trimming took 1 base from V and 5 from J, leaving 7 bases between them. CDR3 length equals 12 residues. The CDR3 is CSVEGGGDTQYF. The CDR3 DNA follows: TGCAGCGTTGAAGGGGGAGGAGATACGCAGTATTTT.

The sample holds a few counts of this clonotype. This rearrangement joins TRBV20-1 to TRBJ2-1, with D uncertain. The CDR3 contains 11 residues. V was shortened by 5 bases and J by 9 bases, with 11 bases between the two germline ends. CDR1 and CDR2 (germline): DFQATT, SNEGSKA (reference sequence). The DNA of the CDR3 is TGCAGTGCTGGCACTGTTGGTGAGCAGTTCTTC. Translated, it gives CSAGTVGEQFF.

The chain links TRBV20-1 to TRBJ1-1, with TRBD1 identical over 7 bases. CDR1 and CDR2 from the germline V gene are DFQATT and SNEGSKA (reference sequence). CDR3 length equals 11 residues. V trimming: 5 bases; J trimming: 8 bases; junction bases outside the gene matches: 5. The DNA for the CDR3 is TGCAGTGCTGGAACAGGGGTAGAAGCTTTCTTT. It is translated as CSAGTGVEAFF.

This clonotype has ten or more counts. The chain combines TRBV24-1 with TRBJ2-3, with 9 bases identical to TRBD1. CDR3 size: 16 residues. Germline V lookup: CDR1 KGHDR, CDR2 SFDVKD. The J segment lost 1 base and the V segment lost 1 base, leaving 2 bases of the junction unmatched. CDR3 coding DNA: TGTGCCACCAGTGATTTTCGACAGGGGGGCACAGATACGCAGTATTTT. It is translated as CATSDFRQGGTDTQYF.

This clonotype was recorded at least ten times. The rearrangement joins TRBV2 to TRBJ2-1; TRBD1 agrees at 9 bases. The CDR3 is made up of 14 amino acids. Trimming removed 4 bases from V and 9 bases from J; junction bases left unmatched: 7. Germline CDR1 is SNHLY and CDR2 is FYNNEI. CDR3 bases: TGTGCCAGCAGTGGGGGGACAGGGTGGGCTGAGCAGTTCTTC. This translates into CASSGGTGWAEQFF. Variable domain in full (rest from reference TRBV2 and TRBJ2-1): EPEVTQTPSHQVTQMGQEVILRCVPISNHLYFYWYRQILGQKVEFLVSFYNNEISEKSEIFDDQFSVERPDGSNFTLKIRSTKLEDSAMYFCASSGGTGWAEQFFGPGTRLTVL.

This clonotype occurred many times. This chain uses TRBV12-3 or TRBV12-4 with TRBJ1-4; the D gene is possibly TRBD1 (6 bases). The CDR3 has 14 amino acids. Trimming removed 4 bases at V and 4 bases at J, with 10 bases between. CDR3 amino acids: CASSSDSLNEKLFF. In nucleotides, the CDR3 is TGTGCCAGCAGTTCGGACAGCCTTAATGAAAAACTGTTTTTT.

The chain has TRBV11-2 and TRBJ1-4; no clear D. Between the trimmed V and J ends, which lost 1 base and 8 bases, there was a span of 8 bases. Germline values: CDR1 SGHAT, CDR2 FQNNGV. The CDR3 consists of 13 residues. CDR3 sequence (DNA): TGTGCCAGCAGCTTAGGCGCTAGGGAAAAACTGTTTTTT. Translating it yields CASSLGAREKLFF.

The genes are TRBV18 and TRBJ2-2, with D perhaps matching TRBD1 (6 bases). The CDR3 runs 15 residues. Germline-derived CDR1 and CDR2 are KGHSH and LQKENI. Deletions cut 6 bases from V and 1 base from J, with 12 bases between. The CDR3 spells CASSQSRGNTGELFF. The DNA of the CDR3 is TGTGCCAGCTCTCAAAGCAGGGGGAACACCGGGGAGCTGTTTTTT.

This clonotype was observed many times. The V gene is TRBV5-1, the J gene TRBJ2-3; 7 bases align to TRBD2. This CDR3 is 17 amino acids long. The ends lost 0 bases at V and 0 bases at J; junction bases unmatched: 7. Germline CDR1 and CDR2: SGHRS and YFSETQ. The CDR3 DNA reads TGCGCCAGCAGCTTGGGAGCGAGCGGGATAAGCACAGATACGCAGTATTTT. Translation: CASSLGASGISTDTQYF.

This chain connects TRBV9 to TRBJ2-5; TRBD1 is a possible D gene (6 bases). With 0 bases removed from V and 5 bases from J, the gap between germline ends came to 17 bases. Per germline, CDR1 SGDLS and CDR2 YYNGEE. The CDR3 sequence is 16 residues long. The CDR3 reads CASSVGAVSQGETQYF. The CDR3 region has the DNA TGTGCCAGCAGCGTAGGGGCGGTGAGCCAGGGGGAGACCCAGTACTTC.

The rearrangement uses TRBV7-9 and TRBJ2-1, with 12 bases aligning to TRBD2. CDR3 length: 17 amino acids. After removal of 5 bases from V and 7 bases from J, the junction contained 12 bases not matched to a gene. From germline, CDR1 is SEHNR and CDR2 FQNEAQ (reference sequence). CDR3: CASSPPRASGRANEQFF. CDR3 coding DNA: TGTGCCAGCAGCCCTCCTAGGGCTAGCGGGAGGGCAAATGAGCAGTTCTTC.

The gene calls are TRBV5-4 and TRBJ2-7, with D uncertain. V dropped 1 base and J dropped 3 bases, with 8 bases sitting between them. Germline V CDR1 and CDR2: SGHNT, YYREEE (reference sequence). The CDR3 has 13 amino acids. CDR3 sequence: CASSLPTDYEQYF. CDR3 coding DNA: TGTGCCAGCAGCTTGCCCACAGACTACGAGCAGTACTTC.

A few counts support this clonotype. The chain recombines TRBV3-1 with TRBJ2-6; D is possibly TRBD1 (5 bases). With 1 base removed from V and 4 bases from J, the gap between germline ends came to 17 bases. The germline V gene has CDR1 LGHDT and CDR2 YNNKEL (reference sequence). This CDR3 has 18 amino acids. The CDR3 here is CASSQVPGLIDGANVLTF. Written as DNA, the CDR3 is TGTGCCAGCAGCCAAGTCCCAGGGTTGATAGACGGGGCCAACGTCCTGACTTTC.

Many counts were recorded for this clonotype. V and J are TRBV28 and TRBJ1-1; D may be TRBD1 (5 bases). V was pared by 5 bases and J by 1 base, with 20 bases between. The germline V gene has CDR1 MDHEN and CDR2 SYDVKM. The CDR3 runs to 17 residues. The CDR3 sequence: CASSAITGPRGNTEAFF. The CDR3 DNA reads TGTGCCAGCAGTGCGATTACCGGGCCGAGGGGGAACACTGAAGCTTTCTTT. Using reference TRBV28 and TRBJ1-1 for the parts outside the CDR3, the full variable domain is DVKVTQSSRYLVKRTGEKVFLECVQDMDHENMFWYRQDPGLGLRLIYFSYDVKMKEKGDIPEGYSVSREKKERFSLILESASTNQTSMYLCASSAITGPRGNTEAFFGQGTRLTVV.

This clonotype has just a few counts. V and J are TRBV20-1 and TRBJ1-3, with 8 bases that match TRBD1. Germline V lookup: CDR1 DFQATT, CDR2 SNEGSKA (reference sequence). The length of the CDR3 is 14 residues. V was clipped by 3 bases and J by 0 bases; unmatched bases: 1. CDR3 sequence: CSASDRGSGNTIYF. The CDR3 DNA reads TGCAGTGCTAGTGACAGGGGCTCTGGAAACACCATATATTTT.

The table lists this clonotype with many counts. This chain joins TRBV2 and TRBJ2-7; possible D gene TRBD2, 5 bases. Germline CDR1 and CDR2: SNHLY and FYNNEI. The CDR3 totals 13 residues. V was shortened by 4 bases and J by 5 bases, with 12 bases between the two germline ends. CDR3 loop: CASSVEETNEQYF. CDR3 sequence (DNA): TGTGCCAGCAGTGTGGAGGAGACAAACGAGCAGTACTTC.

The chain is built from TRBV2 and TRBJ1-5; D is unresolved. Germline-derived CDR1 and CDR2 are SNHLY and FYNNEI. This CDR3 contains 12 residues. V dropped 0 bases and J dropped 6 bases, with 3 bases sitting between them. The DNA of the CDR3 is TGTGCCAGCAGTGAAGCAGGTCAGCCCCAGCATTTT. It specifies CASSEAGQPQHF.

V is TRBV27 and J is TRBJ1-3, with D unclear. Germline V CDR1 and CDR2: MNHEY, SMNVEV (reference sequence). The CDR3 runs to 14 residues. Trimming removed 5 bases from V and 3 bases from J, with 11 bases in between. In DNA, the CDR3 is TGTGCCAGCAGTCCATACGTGAATGGAAACACCATATATTTT. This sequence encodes CASSPYVNGNTIYF.